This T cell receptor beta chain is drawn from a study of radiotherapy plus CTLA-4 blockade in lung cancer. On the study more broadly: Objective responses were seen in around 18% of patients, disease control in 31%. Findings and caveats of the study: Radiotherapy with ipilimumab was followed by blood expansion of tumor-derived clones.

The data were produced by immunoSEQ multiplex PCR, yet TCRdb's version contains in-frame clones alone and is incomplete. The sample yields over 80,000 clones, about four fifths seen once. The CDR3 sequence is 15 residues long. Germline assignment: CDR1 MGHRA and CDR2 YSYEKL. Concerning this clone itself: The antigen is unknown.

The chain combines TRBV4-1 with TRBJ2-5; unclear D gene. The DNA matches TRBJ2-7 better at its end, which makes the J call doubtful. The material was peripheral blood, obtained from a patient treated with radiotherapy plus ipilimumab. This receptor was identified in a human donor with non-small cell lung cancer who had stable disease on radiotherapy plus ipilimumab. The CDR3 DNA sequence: TGCGCCAGCAGCCAAGGTAGTAGCCAGGTCTACGAGCAGTACTTC. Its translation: CASSQGSSQVYEQYF.